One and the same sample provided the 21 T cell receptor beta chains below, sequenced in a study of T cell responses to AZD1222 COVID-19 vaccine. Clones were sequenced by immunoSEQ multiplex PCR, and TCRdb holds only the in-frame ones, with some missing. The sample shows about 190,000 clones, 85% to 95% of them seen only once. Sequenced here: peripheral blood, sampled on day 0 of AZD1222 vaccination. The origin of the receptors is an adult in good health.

Here the CDR3 DNA reads TGTGCCAGCAGTTTCCCTCTACTAGCGGGAGGGCCGAGACAAGAGACCCAGTACTTC. This sequence encodes CASSFPLLAGGPRQETQYF. This chain links TRBV6-2 or TRBV6-3 with TRBJ2-5; 13 bases are a match to TRBD2. The V gene end was trimmed by 4 bases and the J gene end by 2 bases; junction bases not matched to a gene: 13. CDR3 length: 19 amino acids. CDR1 MNHEY and CDR2 SVGEGT come from the germline V gene.

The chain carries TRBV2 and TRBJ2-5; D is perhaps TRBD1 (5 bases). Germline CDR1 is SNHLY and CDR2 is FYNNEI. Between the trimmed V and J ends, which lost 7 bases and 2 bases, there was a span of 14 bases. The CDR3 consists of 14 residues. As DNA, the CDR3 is TGTGCCAGCAAGCTCCCGACAGTGCAAGAGACCCAGTACTTC. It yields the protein CASKLPTVQETQYF.

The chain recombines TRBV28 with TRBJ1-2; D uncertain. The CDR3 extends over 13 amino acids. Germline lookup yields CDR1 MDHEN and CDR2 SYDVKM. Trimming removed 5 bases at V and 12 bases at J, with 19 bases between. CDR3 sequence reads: CASSRPAWRANTF. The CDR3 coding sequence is TGTGCCAGCAGTCGACCGGCGTGGCGGGCGAACACCTTC.

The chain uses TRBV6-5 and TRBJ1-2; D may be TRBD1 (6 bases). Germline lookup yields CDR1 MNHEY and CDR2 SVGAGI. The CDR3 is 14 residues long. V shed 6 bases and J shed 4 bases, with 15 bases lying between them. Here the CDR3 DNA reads TGTGCCAGCAGCGGCGCGGGGGGCCGCTATGGCTACACCTTC. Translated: CASSGAGGRYGYTF.

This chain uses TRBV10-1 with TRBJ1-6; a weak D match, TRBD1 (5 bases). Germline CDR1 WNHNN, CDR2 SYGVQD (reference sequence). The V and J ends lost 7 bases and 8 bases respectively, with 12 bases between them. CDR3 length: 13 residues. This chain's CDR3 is CASIRQRHSPLHF. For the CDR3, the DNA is TGCGCCAGCATCAGACAGCGGCATTCACCCCTCCACTTT.

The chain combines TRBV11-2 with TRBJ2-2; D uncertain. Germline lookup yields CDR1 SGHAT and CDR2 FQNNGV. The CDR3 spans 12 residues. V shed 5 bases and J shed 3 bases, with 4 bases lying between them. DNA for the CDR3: TGTGCCAGCAGCCCGTACACCGGGGAGCTGTTTTTT. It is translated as CASSPYTGELFF. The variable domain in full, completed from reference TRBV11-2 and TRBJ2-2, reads EAGVAQSPRYKIIEKRQSVAFWCNPISGHATLYWYQQILGQGPKLLIQFQNNGVVDDSQLPKDRFSAERLKGVDSTLKIQPAKLEDSAVYLCASSPYTGELFFGEGSRLTVL.

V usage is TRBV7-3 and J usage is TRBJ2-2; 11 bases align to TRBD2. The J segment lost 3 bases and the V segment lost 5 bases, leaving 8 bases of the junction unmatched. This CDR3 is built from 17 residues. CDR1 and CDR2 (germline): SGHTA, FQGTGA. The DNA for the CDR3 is TGTGCCAGCAGCCGACTAGCGGGGCTAATCCACACCGGGGAGCTGTTTTTT. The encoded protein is CASSRLAGLIHTGELFF.

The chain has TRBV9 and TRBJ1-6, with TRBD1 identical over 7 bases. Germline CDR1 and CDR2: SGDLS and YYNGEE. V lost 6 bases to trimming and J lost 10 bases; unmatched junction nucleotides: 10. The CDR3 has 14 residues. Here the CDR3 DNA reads TGTGCCAGCACCCAGGGGCAGGGGGACTCACCCCTCCACTTT. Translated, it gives CASTQGQGDSPLHF.

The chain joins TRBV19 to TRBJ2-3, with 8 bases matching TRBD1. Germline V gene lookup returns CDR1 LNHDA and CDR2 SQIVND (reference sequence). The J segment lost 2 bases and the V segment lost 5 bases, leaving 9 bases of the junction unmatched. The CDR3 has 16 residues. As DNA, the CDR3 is TGTGCCAGTAGTCCCCGGACAGGGCGCCTCACAGATACGCAGTATTTT. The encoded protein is CASSPRTGRLTDTQYF.

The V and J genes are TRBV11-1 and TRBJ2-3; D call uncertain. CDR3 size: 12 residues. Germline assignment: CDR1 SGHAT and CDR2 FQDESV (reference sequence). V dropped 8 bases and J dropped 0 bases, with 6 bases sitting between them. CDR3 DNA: TGTGCCAGCCGCTATAGCACAGATACGCAGTATTTT. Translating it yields CASRYSTDTQYF.

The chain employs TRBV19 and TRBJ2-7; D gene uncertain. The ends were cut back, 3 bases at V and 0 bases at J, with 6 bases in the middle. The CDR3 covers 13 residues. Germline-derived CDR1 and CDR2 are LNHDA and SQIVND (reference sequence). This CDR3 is CASSIDFSYEQYF. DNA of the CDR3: TGTGCCAGTAGTATCGATTTCTCCTACGAGCAGTACTTC.

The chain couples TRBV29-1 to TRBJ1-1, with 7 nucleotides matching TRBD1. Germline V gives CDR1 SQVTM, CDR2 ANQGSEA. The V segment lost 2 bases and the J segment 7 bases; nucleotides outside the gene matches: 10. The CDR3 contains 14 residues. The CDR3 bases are TGCAGCGTTGAAAAGCAGGGGGACCGCCGTGAAGCTTTCTTT. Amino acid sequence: CSVEKQGDRREAFF.

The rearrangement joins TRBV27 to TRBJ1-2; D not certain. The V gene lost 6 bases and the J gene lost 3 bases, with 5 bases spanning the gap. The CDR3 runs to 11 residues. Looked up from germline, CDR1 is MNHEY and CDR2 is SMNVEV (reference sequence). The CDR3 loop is CASSAYYGYTF. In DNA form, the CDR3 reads TGTGCCAGCAGCGCATACTATGGCTACACCTTC.

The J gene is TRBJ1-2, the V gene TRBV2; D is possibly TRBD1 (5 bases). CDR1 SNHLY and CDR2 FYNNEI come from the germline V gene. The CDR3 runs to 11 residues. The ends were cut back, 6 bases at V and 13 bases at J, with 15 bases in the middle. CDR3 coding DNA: TGTGCCAGCAGCCAGACACAGGTGATCACCTTC. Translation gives CASSQTQVITF. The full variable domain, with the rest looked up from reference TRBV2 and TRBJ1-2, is EPEVTQTPSHQVTQMGQEVILRCVPISNHLYFYWYRQILGQKVEFLVSFYNNEISEKSEIFDDQFSVERPDGSNFTLKIRSTKLEDSAMYFCASSQTQVITFGSGTRLTVV.

This chain's CDR3 is CASSQRDLDTDTQYF. The CDR3 region has the DNA TGTGCCAGCAGCCAAAGGGACCTAGACACAGATACGCAGTATTTT. V and J are TRBV3-1 (or the pseudogene TRBV3-2) and TRBJ2-3, with D possibly called TRBD1 or TRBD2 (5 bases each). Germline loops: CDR1 LGHDT, CDR2 YNNKEL (reference sequence). V lost 2 bases and J lost 2, with 11 bases in between. This CDR3 is built from 15 residues.

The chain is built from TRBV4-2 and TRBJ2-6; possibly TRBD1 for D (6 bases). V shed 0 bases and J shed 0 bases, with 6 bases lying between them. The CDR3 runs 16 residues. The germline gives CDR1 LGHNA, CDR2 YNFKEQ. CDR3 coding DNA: TGTGCCAGCAGCCAAGAAGGGGGCTCTGGGGCCAACGTCCTGACTTTC. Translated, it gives CASSQEGGSGANVLTF.

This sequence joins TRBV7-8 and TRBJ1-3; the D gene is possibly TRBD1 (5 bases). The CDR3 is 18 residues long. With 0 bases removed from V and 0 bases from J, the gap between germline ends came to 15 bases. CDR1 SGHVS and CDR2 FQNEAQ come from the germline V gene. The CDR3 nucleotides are TGTGCCAGCAGCTTAGCCAGGGCGTTTTCCGACTCTGGAAACACCATATATTTT. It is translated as CASSLARAFSDSGNTIYF. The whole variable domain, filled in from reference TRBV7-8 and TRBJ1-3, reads GAGVSQSPRYKVAKRGQDVALRCDPISGHVSLFWYQQALGQGPEFLTYFQNEAQLDKSGLPSDRFFAERPEGSVSTLKIQRTQQEDSAVYLCASSLARAFSDSGNTIYFGEGSWLTVV.

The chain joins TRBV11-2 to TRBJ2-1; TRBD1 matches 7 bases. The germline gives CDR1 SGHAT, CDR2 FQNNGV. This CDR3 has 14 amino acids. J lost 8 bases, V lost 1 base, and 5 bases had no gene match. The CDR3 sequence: CASSLGQGIDEQFF. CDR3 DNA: TGTGCCAGCAGCTTAGGACAGGGAATAGATGAGCAGTTCTTC.

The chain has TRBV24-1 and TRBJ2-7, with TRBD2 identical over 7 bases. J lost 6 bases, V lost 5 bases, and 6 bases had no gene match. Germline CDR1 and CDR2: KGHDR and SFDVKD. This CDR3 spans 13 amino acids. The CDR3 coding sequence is TGTGCCACCAGTGTCCCGGGGGGTCTCGAGCAGTACTTC. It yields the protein CATSVPGGLEQYF.

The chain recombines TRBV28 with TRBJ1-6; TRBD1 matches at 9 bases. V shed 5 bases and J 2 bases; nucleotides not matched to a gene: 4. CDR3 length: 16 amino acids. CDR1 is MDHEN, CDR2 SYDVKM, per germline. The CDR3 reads CASSMDRGPYNSPLHF. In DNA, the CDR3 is TGTGCCAGCAGTATGGACAGGGGTCCCTATAATTCACCCCTCCACTTT.

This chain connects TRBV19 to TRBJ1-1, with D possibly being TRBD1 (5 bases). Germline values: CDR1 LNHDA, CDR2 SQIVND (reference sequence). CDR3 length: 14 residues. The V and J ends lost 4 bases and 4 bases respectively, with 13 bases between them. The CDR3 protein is CASSKLTGSTEAFF. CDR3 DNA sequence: TGTGCCAGTAGTAAACTCACAGGCTCCACTGAAGCTTTCTTT.